These 13 T cell receptor beta chains were sequenced from one sample in a study of blood T cell repertoires in COVID-19. TCRdb's table, derived via immunoSEQ multiplex PCR, lists solely in-frame clones and lacks some. Among 130,000 or so clones, roughly four fifths were seen once, and the ten largest hold about 12%. The specimen was peripheral blood. The receptor set was obtained from a human donor in a cohort sampled during active COVID-19.

The V call is TRBV19, the J call TRBJ1-4; 7 nucleotides match TRBD1. J was trimmed by 5 bases and V by 4 bases; bases with no gene match: 7. This CDR3 is built from 15 residues. Germline values: CDR1 LNHDA, CDR2 SQIVND (reference sequence). CDR3 in amino acids: CASSTRTGRNEKLFF. Here the CDR3 DNA reads TGTGCCAGTAGTACCCGGACAGGCAGAAATGAAAAACTGTTTTTT. The variable domain in full, completed from reference TRBV19 and TRBJ1-4, reads DGGITQSPKYLFRKEGQNVTLSCEQNLNHDAMYWYRQDPGQGLRLIYYSQIVNDFQKGDIAEGYSVSREKKESFPLTVTSAQKNPTAFYLCASSTRTGRNEKLFFGSGTQLSVL.

This clone was picked up a small number of times. J is TRBJ1-3 and V is TRBV2, with D uncertain. Trimming removed 5 bases at V and 4 bases at J, with 9 bases between. The germline gives CDR1 SNHLY, CDR2 FYNNEI. The CDR3 runs 13 residues. CDR3 residues: CASSRDIGNTIYF. The CDR3 nucleotides read TGTGCCAGCAGTCGCGACATCGGAAACACCATATATTTT. Variable domain in full (rest from reference TRBV2 and TRBJ1-3): EPEVTQTPSHQVTQMGQEVILRCVPISNHLYFYWYRQILGQKVEFLVSFYNNEISEKSEIFDDQFSVERPDGSNFTLKIRSTKLEDSAMYFCASSRDIGNTIYFGEGSWLTVV.

The gene calls are TRBV18 and TRBJ2-4; 10 bases agree with TRBD2. Looked up from germline, CDR1 is KGHSH and CDR2 is LQKENI. With 3 bases clipped from V and 6 bases from J, the junction kept 8 bases outside the gene matches. This CDR3 comprises 16 residues. Written as DNA, the CDR3 is TGTGCCAGCTCACCCCTAGCGGGGGCCCAGGGAAACATTCAGTACTTC. Amino acids: CASSPLAGAQGNIQYF.

The count of this clone is one. The rearrangement uses TRBV5-1 and TRBJ2-7; maybe TRBD1 (6 bases). V lost 0 bases and J lost 1, with 14 bases in between. Germline V lookup: CDR1 SGHRS, CDR2 YFSETQ. The CDR3 extends over 16 amino acids. The CDR3 here is CASSLGAQGPSYEQYF. CDR3 nucleotides: TGCGCCAGCAGCTTGGGGGCACAGGGCCCTTCCTACGAGCAGTACTTC.

The rearrangement joins TRBV5-1 to TRBJ2-3; TRBD2 is a possible D gene (6 bases). Germline V CDR1 and CDR2: SGHRS, YFSETQ. V lost 3 bases to trimming and J lost 6 bases, with 14 bases between them. The length of the CDR3 is 14 residues. This CDR3 reads CASSSMTSADTQYF. CDR3 in DNA: TGCGCCAGCAGCTCGATGACTAGTGCGGATACGCAGTATTTT.

The gene calls are TRBV15 and TRBJ1-5; D might be TRBD1 (6 bases). V lost 0 bases and J 6 bases, leaving 12 bases between the germline ends. The CDR3 has 15 residues. Germline CDR1 and CDR2: LNHNV and YYDKDF (reference sequence). In DNA, the CDR3 is TGTGCCACCAGCAGAGATTTAACAGGGAGTCAGCCCCAGCATTTT. Protein: CATSRDLTGSQPQHF.

The genes are TRBV5-1 and TRBJ1-3, with D possibly being TRBD1 (6 bases). V was pared by 4 bases and J by 1 base, with 12 bases between. The CDR3 length is 15 residues. Germline V CDR1 and CDR2: SGHRS, YFSETQ. The CDR3 coding sequence is TGCGCCAGCAGCGTAACAGGGTCGTCTGGAAACACCATATATTTT. Its protein product is CASSVTGSSGNTIYF.

This chain uses TRBV6-5 with TRBJ1-2; possible D gene TRBD1, 5 bases. The CDR3 runs 14 residues. Germline CDR1 reads MNHEY; CDR2 reads SVGAGI. The V end was cut by 7 bases, the J end by 6 bases, with 18 bases between. In nucleotides, the CDR3 is TGTGCCAGCACCCCAAACGACAGACTAGATGGCTACACCTTC. Its protein is CASTPNDRLDGYTF.

This clone was counted between two and nine times. This chain uses TRBV7-9 with TRBJ1-4; a weak D match, TRBD1 (6 bases). The V gene's germline CDR1 is SEHNR and CDR2 FQNEAQ (reference sequence). Trimming left V 6 bases short and J 6 bases short, with 20 bases between. CDR3 length: 16 residues. The CDR3 loop reads CASSSAPPGGYEKLFF. In DNA form, the CDR3 reads TGTGCCAGCAGTTCCGCCCCCCCGGGGGGCTATGAAAAACTGTTTTTT.

The V call is TRBV28, the J call TRBJ2-7, with 8 bases fitting TRBD1. Germline V gives CDR1 MDHEN, CDR2 SYDVKM. The CDR3 is made up of 14 amino acids. The V gene end was trimmed by 5 bases and the J gene end by 2 bases; junction bases not matched to a gene: 5. This CDR3 reads CASSLGQGTYEQYF. For the CDR3, the DNA is TGTGCCAGCAGTCTAGGACAGGGCACCTACGAGCAGTACTTC.

The V call is TRBV19, the J call TRBJ2-7; D gene unclear. This CDR3 region has 13 residues. V shed 5 bases and J shed 6 bases, with 14 bases lying between them. CDR1 is LNHDA and CDR2 is SQIVND in the germline V gene (reference sequence). Here the CDR3 reads CASSLTTETEQYF. DNA of the CDR3: TGTGCCAGTAGTCTAACAACAGAGACCGAGCAGTACTTC.

The chain combines TRBV5-1 with TRBJ2-2, with a tentative D call TRBD1 (5 bases). CDR3 length: 17 amino acids. Per germline, CDR1 SGHRS and CDR2 YFSETQ. Between the trimmed V and J ends, which lost 0 bases and 7 bases, there was a span of 19 bases. CDR3 nucleotide sequence: TGCGCCAGCAGCTTGGCCCCAGGTGGGGCCGGAAGCGGGGAGCTGTTTTTT. This translates into CASSLAPGGAGSGELFF. Drawing the rest from reference TRBV5-1 and TRBJ2-2, the complete variable domain is KAGVTQTPRYLIKTRGQQVTLSCSPISGHRSVSWYQQTPGQGLQFLFEYFSETQRNKGNFPGRFSGRQFSNSRSEMNVSTLELGDSALYLCASSLAPGGAGSGELFFGEGSRLTVL.

The chain joins TRBV5-4 to TRBJ2-1; D is undetermined. Per the germline V gene, CDR1 is SGHNT and CDR2 is YYREEE (reference sequence). Between the trimmed V and J ends, which lost 0 bases and 4 bases, there was a span of 2 bases. The CDR3 is made up of 12 amino acids. The CDR3 region has the DNA TGTGCCAGCAGCTTGGCTTACAATGAGCAGTTCTTC. Translated, it gives CASSLAYNEQFF.